The rows below give T cell receptor beta chains drawn from one sample of a study of T-cell reconstitution after alpha-beta-depleted transplantation in children. Via MiXCR, TCRdb re-called the PCR reads, giving one row per CDR3 protein. Counted here are about 420,000 distinct CDR3 sequences, about 11% occurring once; the ten biggest clones make up 5% to 6.5%. Sample: PBMCs from the stem cell graft donor, taken from the stem cell graft. The receptors shown here come from a human donor who donated a stem cell graft to a child with acute myeloid leukemia. Both conserved end residues are part of each CDR3. The D gene is left open where the match is weak. Clone size is not always given. Where it is, it says once, few, many or a class for expanded clones.

j_gene	d_gene	abundance	v_gene	CDR3aa	CDR3nt
TRBJ1-3	-	-	TRBV7-6	CASSVALGNTIYF	TGTGCCAGCAGCGTAGCACTTGGAAACACCATATATTTT
TRBJ2-5	TRBD1	-	TRBV9	CASSAYPDRGGQETQYF	TGTGCCAGCAGCGCTTACCCGGACAGGGGAGGCCAAGAGACCCAGTACTTC
TRBJ2-7	-	-	TRBV4-3	CASSQDGGLYEQYF	TGCGCCAGCAGCCAAGACGGGGGCCTATACGAGCAGTACTTC
TRBJ2-2	-	many	TRBV6-2/TRBV6-3	CASSYNEVFGELFF	TGTGCCAGCAGTTACAATGAGGTTTTCGGGGAGCTGTTTTTT
TRBJ2-3	TRBD2	-	TRBV6-5	CASSYGVAGVTDTQYF	TGTGCCAGCAGTTACGGGGTAGCGGGAGTCACAGATACGCAGTATTTT
TRBJ1-1	-	-	TRBV5-1	CASSSSNTEAFF	TGCGCCAGCAGCTCCAGCAACACTGAAGCTTTCTTT
TRBJ2-4	-	-	TRBV15	CATSRGGAGWGAKNIQYF	TGTGCCACCAGCAGAGGGGGCGCGGGCTGGGGGGCCAAAAACATTCAGTACTTC
TRBJ1-5	-	-	TRBV20-1	CSARLGSNQPQHF	TGCAGTGCTAGGCTGGGTAGCAATCAGCCCCAGCATTTT
TRBJ1-6	-	-	TRBV12-3/TRBV12-4	CASSYDRPNSPLHF	TGTGCCAGCAGTTACGACAGGCCTAATTCACCCCTCCACTTT
TRBJ2-1	TRBD2	-	TRBV9	CASSFGLAGLNEQFF	TGTGCCAGCAGCTTCGGACTAGCGGGCCTCAATGAGCAGTTCTTC
TRBJ2-4	TRBD2	few	TRBV9	CASSVARGGAKNIQYF	TGTGCCAGCAGCGTAGCTCGGGGGGGAGCCAAAAACATTCAGTACTTC
TRBJ2-3	TRBD1	few	TRBV20-1	CSAIGGLGDTQYF	TGCAGTGCTATAGGGGGCCTTGGAGATACGCAGTATTTT
TRBJ2-1	TRBD2	few	TRBV20-1	CSAQTGLAGQNEQFF	TGCAGTGCTCAGACGGGACTAGCGGGTCAAAATGAGCAGTTCTTC
TRBJ1-1	-	-	TRBV20-1	CSRNRGRGPNTEAFF	TGCAGTAGAAATAGAGGCCGGGGCCCTAACACTGAAGCTTTCTTT
TRBJ1-1	-	many	TRBV9	CASSVGGSNTEAFF	TGTGCCAGCAGCGTTGGAGGGTCGAACACTGAAGCTTTCTTT
TRBJ2-7	TRBD2	few	TRBV6-2/TRBV6-3	CASYGATGLESYEQYF	TGTGCCAGCTACGGGGCTACGGGACTAGAATCTTACGAGCAGTACTTC
TRBJ2-7	-	-	TRBV19	CASSTGTGTDEQYF	TGTGCCAGTAGTACCGGGACGGGCACGGACGAGCAGTACTTC
TRBJ2-3	TRBD1	many	TRBV2	CASQPADRGFTDTQYF	TGTGCCAGCCAACCCGCGGACAGGGGCTTCACAGATACGCAGTATTTT
TRBJ2-1	-	-	TRBV25-1	CASSEYNNEQFF	TGTGCCAGCAGTGAATATAACAATGAGCAGTTCTTC
TRBJ2-1	-	-	TRBV2	CASSGRVEGEQFF	TGTGCCAGCAGCGGACGGGTCGAGGGTGAGCAGTTCTTC
TRBJ2-2	TRBD2	few	TRBV6-5	CASKTSPAGTGELFF	TGTGCCAGTAAGACTAGCCCGGCGGGAACCGGGGAGCTGTTTTTT
TRBJ2-1	-	-	TRBV4-1	CASSQAGSRQFF	TGCGCCAGCAGCCAAGCAGGGAGCCGGCAGTTCTTC
TRBJ2-2	-	few	TRBV3-1	CASSPWAGSGELFF	TGTGCCAGCAGCCCCTGGGCAGGGTCCGGGGAGCTGTTTTTT
TRBJ1-6	-	-	TRBV15	CATSGTPNNSPLHF	TGTGCCACCAGCGGAACCCCGAATAATTCACCCCTCCACTTT
TRBJ1-5	-	many	TRBV7-6	CASSRSYRNNQPQHF	TGTGCCAGCAGCCGATCCTACAGGAACAATCAGCCCCAGCATTTT
TRBJ1-2	-	-	TRBV7-9	CASSIELPLYGYTF	TGTGCCAGCAGCATTGAACTCCCCCTCTATGGCTACACCTTC
TRBJ2-3	-	many	TRBV5-1	CASSLGTRTDTQYF	TGCGCCAGCAGCTTGGGTACACGCACAGATACGCAGTATTTT
TRBJ2-1	-	-	TRBV12-5	CASGLGETRDYNEQFF	TGTGCTAGTGGTTTGGGGGAGACACGAGATTACAATGAGCAGTTCTTC
TRBJ1-1	TRBD1	many	TRBV12-3/TRBV12-4	CASSLPSDRRAFF	TGTGCCAGCAGTTTACCCTCGGACAGGCGAGCTTTCTTT
TRBJ2-1	TRBD1	many	TRBV6-2/TRBV6-3	CASSPGTGKQFF	TGTGCCAGCAGCCCGGGGACAGGGAAGCAGTTCTTC
TRBJ2-7	-	few	TRBV7-2	CASSGGQLPYEQYF	TGTGCCAGCAGCGGAGGACAGCTACCCTACGAGCAGTACTTC
TRBJ2-1	-	few	TRBV7-2	CASSSRWAQYNEQFF	TGTGCCAGCAGCTCAAGGTGGGCCCAATACAATGAGCAGTTCTTC
TRBJ2-7	TRBD1	-	TRBV5-1	CASSSGQGIPYEQYF	TGCGCCAGCAGCTCGGGACAGGGGATACCCTACGAGCAGTACTTC
TRBJ2-5	TRBD1	-	TRBV3-1	CASSPAIRTGIETQYF	TGTGCCAGCAGCCCGGCTATAAGGACAGGGATCGAGACCCAGTACTTC
TRBJ2-1	-	-	TRBV3-1	CASSQRNEQFF	TGTGCCAGCAGCCAAAGAAATGAGCAGTTCTTC
TRBJ2-7	TRBD1	-	TRBV18	CASSPSTGGGEQYF	TGTGCCAGCTCACCCTCTACAGGGGGCGGCGAGCAGTACTTC
TRBJ1-1	TRBD1	many	TRBV10-3	CAISGTGDTEAFF	TGTGCCATCAGCGGAACAGGGGACACTGAAGCTTTCTTT
TRBJ1-1	-	-	TRBV29-1	CSARGLGGNGAFF	TGCAGCGCCCGTGGGTTGGGCGGCAATGGAGCTTTCTTT
TRBJ1-5	TRBD1	few	TRBV7-6	CASSAQGGNQPQHF	TGTGCCAGCAGCGCTCAGGGGGGCAATCAGCCCCAGCATTTT
TRBJ2-4	TRBD2	few	TRBV20-1	CSASALSGGAKNIQYF	TGCAGTGCTAGTGCCCTTAGCGGGGGGGCCAAAAACATTCAGTACTTC
TRBJ2-3	-	many	TRBV5-1	CASSLEVPTDTQYF	TGCGCCAGCAGCTTGGAGGTACCCACAGATACGCAGTATTTT
TRBJ1-2	-	-	TRBV6-1	CASSPKGVYGYTF	TGTGCCAGCAGTCCCAAGGGGGTCTATGGCTACACCTTC
TRBJ2-3	TRBD2	few	TRBV4-3	CASSQDVSARGTDTQYF	TGCGCCAGCAGCCAAGATGTCAGCGCGCGGGGGACAGATACGCAGTATTTT
TRBJ1-5	-	-	TRBV15	CATTNATFQPQHF	TGTGCCACCACCAACGCCACATTTCAGCCCCAGCATTTT
TRBJ2-5	-	many	TRBV6-5	CASSYEGVRETQYF	TGTGCCAGCAGTTATGAGGGTGTTCGGGAGACCCAGTACTTC
TRBJ2-3	-	many	TRBV9	CASSGPTSTDTQYF	TGTGCCAGCAGCGGACCGACTAGCACAGATACGCAGTATTTT
TRBJ2-1	TRBD2	many	TRBV9	CASSVWREGREQFF	TGTGCCAGCAGCGTTTGGCGGGAGGGGCGTGAGCAGTTCTTC
TRBJ2-1	-	few	TRBV29-1	CSVGVAVEQFF	TGCAGCGTGGGGGTAGCGGTTGAGCAGTTCTTC
TRBJ2-5	TRBD2	-	TRBV27	CASQGMVAGKETQYF	TGTGCCAGTCAGGGGATGGTAGCGGGAAAAGAGACCCAGTACTTC
TRBJ2-7	-	few	TRBV14	CASSQEAYGGYEQYF	TGTGCCAGCAGCCAAGAGGCCTACGGGGGCTACGAGCAGTACTTC
TRBJ2-1	TRBD2	many	TRBV7-7	CASSSGLAGYNEQFF	TGTGCTAGCAGCTCCGGACTAGCGGGTTACAATGAGCAGTTCTTC
TRBJ1-3	-	few	TRBV7-9	CASSPREWGNTIYF	TGTGCCAGCAGCCCGAGGGAGTGGGGAAACACCATATATTTT
TRBJ2-2	-	-	TRBV6-2/TRBV6-3	CASSYNPVPSDHLENTGELFF	TGTGCCAGCAGTTACAACCCAGTACCATCGGACCATTTAGAGAACACCGGGGAGCTGTTTTTT
TRBJ2-5	-	-	TRBV5-5	CASSGGYRDAVTQYF	TGTGCCAGCAGCGGCGGATACAGGGACGCAGTCACCCAGTACTTC
TRBJ1-3	-	-	TRBV19	CASSSPSGNTIYF	TGTGCCAGTAGTTCGCCGTCTGGAAACACCATATATTTT
TRBJ2-2	TRBD1	few	TRBV29-1	CSVRTGLTGELFF	TGCAGCGTTCGGACAGGGCTCACCGGGGAGCTGTTTTTT
TRBJ2-4	-	few	TRBV12-3/TRBV12-4	CASSKSPAKNIQYF	TGTGCCAGCAGTAAATCCCCAGCCAAAAACATTCAGTACTTC
TRBJ2-1	-	few	TRBV12-3/TRBV12-4	CASSLGASEVEQFF	TGTGCCAGCAGTTTAGGGGCTAGCGAGGTTGAGCAGTTCTTC
TRBJ2-3	-	few	TRBV7-2	CASSPIRETQYF	TGTGCCAGCAGCCCCATCAGGGAAACGCAGTATTTT
TRBJ2-4	-	many	TRBV11-2	CASSPFDRRKLAKNIQYF	TGTGCCAGCAGCCCCTTCGACAGGAGAAAACTAGCCAAAAACATTCAGTACTTC